These 10 T cell receptor beta chains were sequenced from one sample in a study of cytomegalovirus exposure and HLA in healthy donors. With 60 Vbeta and 13 Jbeta primers, the PCR was carried out. Sequencing was performed with immunoSEQ multiplex PCR; in TCRdb, only in-frame clones are kept and a portion is missing. The sample lists over 65,000 clones, around 77% occurring once. The specimen was PBMCs. These receptors were taken from a man between 45 and 60 years old in good health and CMV-seronegative.

The chain combines TRBV11-3 with TRBJ2-5, with a tentative D call TRBD2 (5 bases). The length of the CDR3 is 15 residues. From germline, CDR1 is SGHNT and CDR2 YENEEA. The V and J ends lost 4 bases and 5 bases respectively, with 17 bases between them. CDR3 DNA: TGTGCCAGCAGCTCCGCGGGTGCAGAGTCGGAGACCCAGTACTTC. Amino acids: CASSSAGAESETQYF.

This clone was observed once. The chain uses TRBV5-1 and TRBJ2-2; possible D gene TRBD1, 5 bases. With 0 bases removed from V and 7 bases from J, the gap between germline ends came to 16 bases. Germline loops: CDR1 SGHRS, CDR2 YFSETQ. The CDR3 extends over 16 amino acids. The CDR3 DNA follows: TGCGCCAGCAGCTTGGTGGCCGCCCAGGGTGGCGGGGAGCTGTTTTTT. This codes for CASSLVAAQGGGELFF. Combining the CDR3 with reference TRBV5-1 and TRBJ2-2 gives the whole variable domain KAGVTQTPRYLIKTRGQQVTLSCSPISGHRSVSWYQQTPGQGLQFLFEYFSETQRNKGNFPGRFSGRQFSNSRSEMNVSTLELGDSALYLCASSLVAAQGGGELFFGEGSRLTVL.

The chain recombines TRBV27 with TRBJ2-6; D is perhaps TRBD1 (6 bases). Trimming pared 5 bases from V and 0 bases from J, leaving 11 bases between. CDR1 and CDR2 from the germline V gene are MNHEY and SMNVEV (reference sequence). CDR3 length: 16 amino acids. CDR3 residues: CASSVGTLSGANVLTF. The CDR3, as DNA: TGTGCCAGCAGTGTCGGGACACTCTCTGGGGCCAACGTCCTGACTTTC.

This clone was seen just once. The rearrangement uses TRBV7-3 and TRBJ2-2; D is uncertain. This CDR3 has 13 amino acids. Germline CDR1 reads SGHTA; CDR2 reads FQGTGA. The V gene lost 4 bases and the J gene lost 7 bases, with 10 bases spanning the gap. CDR3 loop: CASSSQTYGELFF. In DNA form, the CDR3 reads TGTGCCAGCAGCTCTCAGACATACGGGGAGCTGTTTTTT.

This sequence joins TRBV5-6 and TRBJ1-5; D is ambiguous. Germline V CDR1 and CDR2: SGHDT, YYEEEE. The CDR3 is 18 residues long. V was trimmed by 7 bases and J by 0 bases, leaving 23 bases between them. The CDR3 reads CASSSALRSGYSNQPQHF. CDR3 DNA sequence: TGTGCCAGCTCCTCCGCCCTGCGCAGCGGCTATAGCAATCAGCCCCAGCATTTT.

The chain is built from TRBV6-4 and TRBJ2-2; 12 bases map to TRBD2. The CDR3 runs to 15 residues. CDR1 is MRHNA and CDR2 is SNTAGT in the germline V gene. With 6 bases clipped from V and 4 bases from J, the junction kept 3 bases outside the gene matches. The CDR3 reads CASRALAGGTGELFF. CDR3 sequence (DNA): TGTGCCAGCAGGGCACTAGCGGGGGGCACCGGGGAGCTGTTTTTT.

The V gene is TRBV9, the J gene TRBJ2-3; tentatively, D is TRBD2 (5 bases). Germline assignment: CDR1 SGDLS and CDR2 YYNGEE. V lost 1 base to trimming and J lost 0 bases, with 12 bases between them. The length of the CDR3 is 16 residues. The CDR3, as DNA: TGTGCCAGCAGCGTAAGCGGCGGGCTCAGCACAGATACGCAGTATTTT. Its translation is CASSVSGGLSTDTQYF.

The CDR3 reads CAISDSQGSTDTQYF. In DNA form, the CDR3 reads TGTGCCATCAGTGATTCACAGGGGAGCACAGATACGCAGTATTTT. The chain uses TRBV10-3 and TRBJ2-3; TRBD1 matches 7 bases. This CDR3 is built from 15 residues. The V gene end was trimmed by 3 bases and the J gene end by 0 bases; junction bases not matched to a gene: 3. The germline V gene has CDR1 ENHRY and CDR2 SYGVKD.

This clone has a handful of counts. The CDR3 region has the DNA TGTGCCAGCAGTACGGGATCTCTTTCACCCCTCCACTTT. Translated, it gives CASSTGSLSPLHF. V and J are TRBV6-5 and TRBJ1-6; D is unresolved. The germline gives CDR1 MNHEY, CDR2 SVGAGI. The CDR3 loop spans 13 amino acids. V lost 5 bases and J lost 9, with 11 bases in between.

The chain recombines TRBV7-2 with TRBJ1-6; 9 bases are a match to TRBD1. V trimming: 5 bases; J trimming: 9 bases; junction bases outside the gene matches: 11. The CDR3 totals 16 residues. From germline, CDR1 is SGHTA and CDR2 FQGNSA. The CDR3 region is CASSQGTGLFGSPLHF. The DNA of the CDR3 is TGTGCCAGCAGCCAAGGGACAGGGCTGTTCGGTTCACCCCTCCACTTT.